This section outlines one TCR beta chain sequence together with its context. A junction boundary mismatches the germline segment, possibly from a read error. MiXCR, applied by TCRdb to the PCR reads, yields one record per CDR3 protein. This sample has over 90,000 distinct CDR3 sequences, with 51% found just once. The data originate from a study of CDR3 diversity in severe acne. The germline V gene has CDR1 SGHRS and CDR2 YFSETQ. The CDR3 extends over 14 amino acids. This receptor was taken from a male donor with acne. This chain links TRBV5-1 with TRBJ2-7; TRBD2 matches at 10 bases. The sample taken for sequencing was blood. CDR3 DNA sequence: TGTGCCAGCAGCTTGGTAGCGGGAGGTAGGGAGCAGTACTTC. It encodes CASSLVAGGREQYF.